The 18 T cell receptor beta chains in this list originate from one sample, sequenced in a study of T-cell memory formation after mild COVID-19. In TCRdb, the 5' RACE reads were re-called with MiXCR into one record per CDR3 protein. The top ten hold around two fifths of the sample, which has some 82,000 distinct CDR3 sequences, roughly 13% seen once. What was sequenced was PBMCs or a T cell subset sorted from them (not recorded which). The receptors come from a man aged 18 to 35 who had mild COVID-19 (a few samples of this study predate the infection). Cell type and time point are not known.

CDR3 region: CASSLHTQSYQPQHF. In DNA form, the CDR3 reads TGTGCCAGCAGCTTACACACGCAGTCCTATCAGCCCCAGCATTTT. The rearrangement uses TRBV7-2 and TRBJ1-5, with D uncertain. Trimming shortened V by 2 bases and J by 5 bases, and 13 bases separated the two germline ends. There are 15 residues in the CDR3. Germline V gives CDR1 SGHTA, CDR2 FQGNSA.

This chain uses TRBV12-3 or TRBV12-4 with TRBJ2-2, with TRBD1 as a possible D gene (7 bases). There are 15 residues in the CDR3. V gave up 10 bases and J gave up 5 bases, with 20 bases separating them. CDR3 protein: CAISTGGGATGELFF. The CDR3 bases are TGTGCCATATCGACAGGAGGGGGCGCGACCGGGGAGCTGTTTTTT.

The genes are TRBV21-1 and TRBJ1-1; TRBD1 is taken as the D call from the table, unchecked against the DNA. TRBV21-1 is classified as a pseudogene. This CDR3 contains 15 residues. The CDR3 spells CASSKVARENTEAFF. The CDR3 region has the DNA TGTGCCAGCAGCAAGGTCGCCCGGGAGAACACTGAAGCTTTCTTT.

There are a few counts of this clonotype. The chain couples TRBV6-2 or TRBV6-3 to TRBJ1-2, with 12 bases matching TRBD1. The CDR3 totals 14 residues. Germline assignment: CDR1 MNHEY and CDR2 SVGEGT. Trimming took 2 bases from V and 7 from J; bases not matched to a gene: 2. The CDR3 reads CASSYQGQGAGYTF. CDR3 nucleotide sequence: TGTGCCAGCAGTTACCAGGGACAGGGGGCTGGCTACACCTTC.

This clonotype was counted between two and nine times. This chain's CDR3 is CASSWVGEQYF. As DNA, the CDR3 is TGTGCCAGCAGCTGGGTCGGGGAGCAGTACTTC. This rearrangement joins TRBV7-9 to TRBJ2-7; no reliable D call. The CDR3 consists of 11 residues. V lost 4 bases, J lost 7 bases, and 8 bases lay in between. Germline lookup yields CDR1 SEHNR and CDR2 FQNEAQ (reference sequence).

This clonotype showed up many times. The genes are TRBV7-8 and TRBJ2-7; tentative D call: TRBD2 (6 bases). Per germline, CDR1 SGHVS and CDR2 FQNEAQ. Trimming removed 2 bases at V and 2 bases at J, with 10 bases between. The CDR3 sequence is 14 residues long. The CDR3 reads CASSLKRVPYEQYF. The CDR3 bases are TGTGCCAGCAGCTTAAAGCGGGTACCCTACGAGCAGTACTTC.

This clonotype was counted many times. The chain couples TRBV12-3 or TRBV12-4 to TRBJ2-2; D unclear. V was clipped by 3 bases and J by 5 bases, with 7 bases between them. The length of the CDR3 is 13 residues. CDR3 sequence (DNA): TGTGCCAGCAGTTTCCGGGCGACCGGGGAGCTGTTTTTT. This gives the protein CASSFRATGELFF.

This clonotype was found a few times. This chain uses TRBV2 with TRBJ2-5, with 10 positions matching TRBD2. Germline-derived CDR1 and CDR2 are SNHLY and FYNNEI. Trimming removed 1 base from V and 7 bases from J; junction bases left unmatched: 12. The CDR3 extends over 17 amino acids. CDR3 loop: CASSEGPSGGPQWTQYF. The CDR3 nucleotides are TGTGCCAGCAGTGAAGGTCCTAGCGGGGGCCCTCAGTGGACCCAGTACTTC.

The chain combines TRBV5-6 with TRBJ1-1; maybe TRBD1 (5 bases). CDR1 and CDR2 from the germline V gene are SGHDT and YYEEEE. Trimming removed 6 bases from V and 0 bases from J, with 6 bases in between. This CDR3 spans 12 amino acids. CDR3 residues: CASTGLNTEAFF. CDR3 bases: TGTGCCAGCACAGGGCTGAACACTGAAGCTTTCTTT.

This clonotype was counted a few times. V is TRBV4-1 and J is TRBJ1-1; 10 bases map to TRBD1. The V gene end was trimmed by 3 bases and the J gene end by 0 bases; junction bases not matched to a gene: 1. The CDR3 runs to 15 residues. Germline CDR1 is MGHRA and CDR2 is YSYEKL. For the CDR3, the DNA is TGCGCCAGCAGCCAGGGACAGGGGATGAACACTGAAGCTTTCTTT. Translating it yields CASSQGQGMNTEAFF.

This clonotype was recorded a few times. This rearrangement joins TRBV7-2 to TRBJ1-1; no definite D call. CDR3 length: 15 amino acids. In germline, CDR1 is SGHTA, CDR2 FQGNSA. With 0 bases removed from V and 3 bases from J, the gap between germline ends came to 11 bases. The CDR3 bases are TGTGCCAGCAGCTTAGCCTTCGGTGGTTACACTGAAGCTTTCTTT. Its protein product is CASSLAFGGYTEAFF. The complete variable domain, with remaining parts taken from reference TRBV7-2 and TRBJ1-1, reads GAGVSQSPSNKVTEKGKDVELRCDPISGHTALYWYRQSLGQGLEFLIYFQGNSAPDKSGLPSDRFSAERTGGSVSTLTIQRTQQEDSAVYLCASSLAFGGYTEAFFGQGTRLTVV.

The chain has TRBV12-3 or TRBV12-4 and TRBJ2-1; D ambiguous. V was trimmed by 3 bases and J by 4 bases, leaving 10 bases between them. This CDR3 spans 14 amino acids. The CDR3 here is CASSFRHLYNEQFF. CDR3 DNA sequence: TGTGCCAGCAGTTTCCGACATCTATACAATGAGCAGTTCTTC.

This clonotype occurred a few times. Here the CDR3 DNA reads TGTGCCAGCTCCACCGGGGCAGGCTACGAGCAGTACTTC. Translated, it gives CASSTGAGYEQYF. The rearrangement joins TRBV27 to TRBJ2-7, with D perhaps being TRBD1 or TRBD2 (5 bases each). Deletions cut 8 bases from V and 3 bases from J, with 14 bases between. Germline V lookup: CDR1 MNHEY, CDR2 SMNVEV (reference sequence). This CDR3 is 13 amino acids long.

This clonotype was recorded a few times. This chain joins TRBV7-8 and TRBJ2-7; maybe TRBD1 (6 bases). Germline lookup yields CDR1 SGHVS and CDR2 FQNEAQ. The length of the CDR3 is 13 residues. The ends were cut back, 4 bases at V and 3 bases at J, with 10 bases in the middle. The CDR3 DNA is TGTGCCAGCAGCTCAGGGGATGGCTACGAGCAGTACTTC. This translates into CASSSGDGYEQYF.

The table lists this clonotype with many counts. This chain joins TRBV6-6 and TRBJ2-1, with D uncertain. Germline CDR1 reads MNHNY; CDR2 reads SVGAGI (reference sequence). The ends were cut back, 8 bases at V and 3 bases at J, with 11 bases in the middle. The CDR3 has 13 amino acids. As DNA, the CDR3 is TGTGCCAGCGCAGCCAGCATCTACAATGAGCAGTTCTTC. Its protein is CASAASIYNEQFF.

The CDR3 sequence: CASSPEGGPELFF. The CDR3 nucleotides read TGTGCCAGCAGCCCAGAAGGGGGGCCGGAGCTGTTTTTT. This chain links TRBV7-6 with TRBJ2-2; D may correspond to TRBD1 or TRBD2 (6 bases each). The CDR3 is 13 residues long. CDR1 is SGHVS, CDR2 FNYEAQ, per germline. The V end lost 5 bases, the J end lost 10 bases, and 14 bases lay between the germline ends.

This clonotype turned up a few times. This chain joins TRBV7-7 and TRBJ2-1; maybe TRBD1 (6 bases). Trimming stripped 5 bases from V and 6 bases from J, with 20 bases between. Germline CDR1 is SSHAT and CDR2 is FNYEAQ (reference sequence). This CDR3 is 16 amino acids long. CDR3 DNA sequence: TGTGCCAGCAGCCGTCGGACACAGGGTACACTCAATGAGCAGTTCTTC. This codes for CASSRRTQGTLNEQFF.

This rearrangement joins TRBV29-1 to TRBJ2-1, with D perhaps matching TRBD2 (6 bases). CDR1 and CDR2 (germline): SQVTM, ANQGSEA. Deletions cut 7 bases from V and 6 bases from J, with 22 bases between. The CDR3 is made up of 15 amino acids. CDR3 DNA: TGCAGCGCCGCCGGGGGACGACCTAGGGTCAATGAGCAGTTCTTC. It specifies CSAAGGRPRVNEQFF.